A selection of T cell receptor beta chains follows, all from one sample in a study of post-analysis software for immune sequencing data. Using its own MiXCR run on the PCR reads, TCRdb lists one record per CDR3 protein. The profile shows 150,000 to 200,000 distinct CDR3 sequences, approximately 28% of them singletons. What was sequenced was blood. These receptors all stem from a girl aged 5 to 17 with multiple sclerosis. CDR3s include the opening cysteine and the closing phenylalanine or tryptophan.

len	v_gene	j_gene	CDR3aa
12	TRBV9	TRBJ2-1	CAGSTQGPVQFF
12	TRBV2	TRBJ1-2	CASSDDIEGYTF
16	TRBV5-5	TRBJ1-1	CASSLTGGGVRTEAFF
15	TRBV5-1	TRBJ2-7	CASSPRPGLEYEQYF
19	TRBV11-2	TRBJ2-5	CASSQLAGGPAGGQETQYF
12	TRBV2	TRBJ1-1	CASSFQWNEAFF
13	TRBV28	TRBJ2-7	CASSLDRQYEQYF
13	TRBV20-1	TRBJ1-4	CSALWGTNEKLFF
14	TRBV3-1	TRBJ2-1	CASSQGEWAGEQFF
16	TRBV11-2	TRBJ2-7	CASSLAAGTGSYEQYF
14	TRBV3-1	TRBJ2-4	CASSQDASGRAPYF
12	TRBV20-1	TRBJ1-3	CSARGSGNTIYF